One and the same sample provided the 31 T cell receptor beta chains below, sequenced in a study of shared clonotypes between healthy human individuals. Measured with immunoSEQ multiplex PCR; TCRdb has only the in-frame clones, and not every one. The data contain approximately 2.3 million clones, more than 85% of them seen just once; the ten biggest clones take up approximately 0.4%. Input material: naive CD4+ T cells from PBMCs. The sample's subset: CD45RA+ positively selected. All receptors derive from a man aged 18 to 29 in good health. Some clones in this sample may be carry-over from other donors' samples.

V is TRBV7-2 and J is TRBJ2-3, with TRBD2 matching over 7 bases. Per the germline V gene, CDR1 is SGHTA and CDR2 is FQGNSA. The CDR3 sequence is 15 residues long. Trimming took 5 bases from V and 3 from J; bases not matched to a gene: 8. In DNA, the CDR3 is TGTGCCAGCAGCCGCGGCCGGGGAGGGACAGATACGCAGTATTTT. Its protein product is CASSRGRGGTDTQYF.

CDR3 protein: CAGVSGSYGYTF. The CDR3 nucleotides read TGTGCCGGAGTCTCAGGTAGCTATGGCTACACCTTC. This chain uses TRBV28 with TRBJ1-2; D is ambiguous. Germline V gene sequence: CDR1 MDHEN, CDR2 SYDVKM. Trimming stripped 11 bases from V and 4 bases from J, with 14 bases between. The length of the CDR3 is 12 residues.

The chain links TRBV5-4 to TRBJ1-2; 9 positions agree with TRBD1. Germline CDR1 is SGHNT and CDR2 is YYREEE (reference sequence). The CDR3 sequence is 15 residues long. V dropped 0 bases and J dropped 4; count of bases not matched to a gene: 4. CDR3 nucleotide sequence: TGTGCCAGCAGCTTGGACCCGGGACAGGGCTATGGCTACACCTTC. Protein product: CASSLDPGQGYGYTF.

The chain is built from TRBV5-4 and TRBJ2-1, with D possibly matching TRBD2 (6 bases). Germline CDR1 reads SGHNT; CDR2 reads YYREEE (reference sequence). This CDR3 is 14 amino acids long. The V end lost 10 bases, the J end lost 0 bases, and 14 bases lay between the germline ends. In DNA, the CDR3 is TGTGCCGCCGCATCGGGAGTCTCCTACAATGAGCAGTTCTTC. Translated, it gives CAAASGVSYNEQFF.

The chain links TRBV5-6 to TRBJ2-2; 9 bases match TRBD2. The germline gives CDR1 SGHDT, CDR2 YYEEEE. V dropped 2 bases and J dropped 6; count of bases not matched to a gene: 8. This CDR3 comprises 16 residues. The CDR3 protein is CASSFFSGRIAGELFF. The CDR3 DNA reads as TGTGCCAGCAGCTTTTTTAGCGGGAGAATCGCCGGGGAGCTGTTTTTT. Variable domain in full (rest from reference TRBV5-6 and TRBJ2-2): DAGVTQSPTHLIKTRGQQVTLRCSPKSGHDTVSWYQQALGQGPQFIFQYYEEEERQRGNFPDRFSGHQFPNYSSELNVNALLLGDSALYLCASSFFSGRIAGELFFGEGSRLTVL.

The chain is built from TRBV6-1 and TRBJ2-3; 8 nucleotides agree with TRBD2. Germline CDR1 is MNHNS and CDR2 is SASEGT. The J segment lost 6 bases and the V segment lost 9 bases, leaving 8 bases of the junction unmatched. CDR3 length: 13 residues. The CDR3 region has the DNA TGTGCCAGTGTAGCGGGGTTATCTGATACGCAGTATTTT. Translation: CASVAGLSDTQYF.

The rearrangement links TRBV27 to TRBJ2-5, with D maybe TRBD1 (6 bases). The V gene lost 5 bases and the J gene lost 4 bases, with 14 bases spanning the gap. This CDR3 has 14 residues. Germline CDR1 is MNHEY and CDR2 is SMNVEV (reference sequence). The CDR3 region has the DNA TGTGCCAGCAGTCTTTATACAGGGAGAGAGACCCAGTACTTC. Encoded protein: CASSLYTGRETQYF.

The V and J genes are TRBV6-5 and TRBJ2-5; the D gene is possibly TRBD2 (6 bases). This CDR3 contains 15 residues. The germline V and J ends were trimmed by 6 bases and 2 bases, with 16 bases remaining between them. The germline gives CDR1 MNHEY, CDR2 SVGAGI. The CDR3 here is CASRRLGRGQETQYF. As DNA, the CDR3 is TGTGCCAGCAGGAGACTAGGAAGAGGGCAAGAGACCCAGTACTTC.

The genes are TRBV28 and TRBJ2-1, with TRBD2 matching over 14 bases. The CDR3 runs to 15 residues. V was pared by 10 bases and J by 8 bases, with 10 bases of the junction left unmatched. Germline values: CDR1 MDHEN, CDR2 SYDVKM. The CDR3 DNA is TGTGCCACCTCACCCGGGACTAGCGGGAGTCATGAGCAGTTCTTC. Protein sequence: CATSPGTSGSHEQFF.

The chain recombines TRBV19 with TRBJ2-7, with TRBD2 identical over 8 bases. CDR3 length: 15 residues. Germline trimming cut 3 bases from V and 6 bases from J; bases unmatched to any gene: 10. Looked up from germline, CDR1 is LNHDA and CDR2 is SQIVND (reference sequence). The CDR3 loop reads CASSIVGAGVPEQYF. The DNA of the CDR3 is TGTGCCAGTAGTATCGTGGGAGCGGGAGTTCCCGAGCAGTACTTC.

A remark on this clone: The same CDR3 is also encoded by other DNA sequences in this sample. DNA of the CDR3: TGTGCCAGCAGTTTTGGGGGCGGCACTGAAGCTTTCTTT. As protein: CASSFGGGTEAFF. The chain recombines TRBV28 with TRBJ1-1; maybe TRBD1 (6 bases). The V gene lost 3 bases and the J gene lost 4 bases, with 9 bases spanning the gap. This CDR3 has 13 residues. CDR1 and CDR2 (germline): MDHEN, SYDVKM. Together with reference TRBV28 and TRBJ1-1, the CDR3 gives the full variable domain: DVKVTQSSRYLVKRTGEKVFLECVQDMDHENMFWYRQDPGLGLRLIYFSYDVKMKEKGDIPEGYSVSREKKERFSLILESASTNQTSMYLCASSFGGGTEAFFGQGTRLTVV.

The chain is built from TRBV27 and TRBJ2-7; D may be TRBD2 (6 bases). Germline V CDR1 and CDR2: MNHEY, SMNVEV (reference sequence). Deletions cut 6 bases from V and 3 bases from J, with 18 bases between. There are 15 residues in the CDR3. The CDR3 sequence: CASRPPGLSYYEQYF. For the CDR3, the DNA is TGTGCCAGCAGGCCCCCGGGACTCTCCTACTACGAGCAGTACTTC.

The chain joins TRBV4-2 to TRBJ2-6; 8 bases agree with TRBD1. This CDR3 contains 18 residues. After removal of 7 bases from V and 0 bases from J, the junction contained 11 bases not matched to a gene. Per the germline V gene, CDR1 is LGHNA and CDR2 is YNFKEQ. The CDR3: CASNLDRGAFSGANVLTF. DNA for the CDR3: TGTGCCAGCAACTTAGACAGGGGCGCTTTCTCTGGGGCCAACGTCCTGACTTTC.

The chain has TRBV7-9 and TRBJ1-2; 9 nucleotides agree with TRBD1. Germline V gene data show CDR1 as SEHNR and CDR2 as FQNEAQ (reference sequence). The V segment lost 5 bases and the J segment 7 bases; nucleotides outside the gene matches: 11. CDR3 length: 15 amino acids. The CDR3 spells CASSPRDRVAGGYTF. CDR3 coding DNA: TGTGCCAGCAGCCCCCGGGACAGGGTTGCGGGTGGCTACACCTTC. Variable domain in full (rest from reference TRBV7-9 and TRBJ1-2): DTGVSQNPRHKITKRGQNVTFRCDPISEHNRLYWYRQTLGQGPEFLTYFQNEAQLEKSRLLSDRFSAERPKGSFSTLEIQRTEQGDSAMYLCASSPRDRVAGGYTFGSGTRLTVV.

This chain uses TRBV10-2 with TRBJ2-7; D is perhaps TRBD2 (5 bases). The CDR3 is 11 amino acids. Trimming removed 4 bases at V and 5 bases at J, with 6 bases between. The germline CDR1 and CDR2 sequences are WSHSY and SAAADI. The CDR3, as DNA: TGCGCCAGCAGTGCCGGGGACGAGCAGTACTTC. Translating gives CASSAGDEQYF.

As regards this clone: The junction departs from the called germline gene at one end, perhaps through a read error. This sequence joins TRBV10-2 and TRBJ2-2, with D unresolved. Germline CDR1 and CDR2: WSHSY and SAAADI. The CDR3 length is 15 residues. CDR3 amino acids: CASSDPPSNTGELFF. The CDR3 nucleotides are TGCGCCAGCAGTGATCCGCCGTCGAATACCGGGGAGCTGTTTTTT.

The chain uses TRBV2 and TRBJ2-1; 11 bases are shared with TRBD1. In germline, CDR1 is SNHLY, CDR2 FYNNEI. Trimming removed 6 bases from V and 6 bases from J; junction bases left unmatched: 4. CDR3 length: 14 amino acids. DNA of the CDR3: TGTGCCAGCAGGATAGGGACAGGGGGCAATGAGCAGTTCTTC. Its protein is CASRIGTGGNEQFF.

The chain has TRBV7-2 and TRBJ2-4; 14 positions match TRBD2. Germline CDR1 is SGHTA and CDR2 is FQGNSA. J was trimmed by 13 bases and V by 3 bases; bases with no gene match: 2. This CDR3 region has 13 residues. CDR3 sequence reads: CASSLTSGGGQYF. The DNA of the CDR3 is TGTGCCAGCAGCTTGACTAGCGGGGGGGGCCAGTACTTC.

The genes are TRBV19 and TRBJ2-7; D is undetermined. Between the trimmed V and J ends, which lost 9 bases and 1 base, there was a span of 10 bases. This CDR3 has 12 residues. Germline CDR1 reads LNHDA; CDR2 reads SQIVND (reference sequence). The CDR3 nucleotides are TGTGCCAGCGCCCAGCGATCCTACGAGCAGTACTTC. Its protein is CASAQRSYEQYF.

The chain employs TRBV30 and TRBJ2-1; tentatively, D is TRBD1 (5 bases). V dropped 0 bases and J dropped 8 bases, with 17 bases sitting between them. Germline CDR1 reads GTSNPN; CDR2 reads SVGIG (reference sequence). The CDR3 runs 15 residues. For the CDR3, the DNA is TGTGCCTGGAGTGTACAGTTGGCAGGGTTCGATGAGCAGTTCTTC. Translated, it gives CAWSVQLAGFDEQFF.

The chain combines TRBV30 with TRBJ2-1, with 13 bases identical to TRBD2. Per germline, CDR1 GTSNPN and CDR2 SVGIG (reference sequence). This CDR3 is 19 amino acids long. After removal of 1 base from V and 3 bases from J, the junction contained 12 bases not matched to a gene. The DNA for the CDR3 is TGTGCCTGGAGTGACCGTTCCGGGACTAGCGGGACCTTCTACAATGAGCAGTTCTTC. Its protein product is CAWSDRSGTSGTFYNEQFF.

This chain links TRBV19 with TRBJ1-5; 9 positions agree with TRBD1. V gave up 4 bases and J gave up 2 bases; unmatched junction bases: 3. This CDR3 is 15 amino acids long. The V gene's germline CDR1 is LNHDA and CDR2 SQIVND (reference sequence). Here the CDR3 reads CASSSGTGRNQPQHF. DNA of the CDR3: TGTGCCAGTAGTAGCGGGACAGGGCGCAATCAGCCCCAGCATTTT.

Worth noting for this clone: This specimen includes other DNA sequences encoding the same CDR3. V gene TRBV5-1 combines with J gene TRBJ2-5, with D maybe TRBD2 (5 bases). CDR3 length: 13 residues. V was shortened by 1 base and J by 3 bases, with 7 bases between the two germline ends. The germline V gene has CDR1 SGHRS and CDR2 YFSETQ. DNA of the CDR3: TGCGCCAGCAGCTTGCTTAGCGAAGAGACCCAGTACTTC. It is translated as CASSLLSEETQYF.

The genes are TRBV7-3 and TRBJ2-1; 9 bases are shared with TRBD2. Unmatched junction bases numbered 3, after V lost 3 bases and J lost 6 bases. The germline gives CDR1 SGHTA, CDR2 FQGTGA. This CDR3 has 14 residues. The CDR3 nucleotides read TGTGCCAGCAGCTTCGGACTAGCGTCCAATGAGCAGTTCTTC. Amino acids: CASSFGLASNEQFF.

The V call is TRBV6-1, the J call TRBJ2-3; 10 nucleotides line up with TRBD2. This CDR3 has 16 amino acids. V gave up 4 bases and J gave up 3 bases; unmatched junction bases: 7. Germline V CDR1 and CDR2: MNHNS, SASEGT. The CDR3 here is CASSVLPSGRTDTQYF. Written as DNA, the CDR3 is TGTGCCAGCAGTGTATTGCCTAGCGGGAGAACAGATACGCAGTATTTT.

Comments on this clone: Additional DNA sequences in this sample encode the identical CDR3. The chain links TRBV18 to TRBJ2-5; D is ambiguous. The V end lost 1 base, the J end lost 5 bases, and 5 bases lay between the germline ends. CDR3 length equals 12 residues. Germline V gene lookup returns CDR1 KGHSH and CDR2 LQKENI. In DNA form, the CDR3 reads TGTGCCAGCTCACCACTAGCCGAGACCCAGTACTTC. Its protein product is CASSPLAETQYF.

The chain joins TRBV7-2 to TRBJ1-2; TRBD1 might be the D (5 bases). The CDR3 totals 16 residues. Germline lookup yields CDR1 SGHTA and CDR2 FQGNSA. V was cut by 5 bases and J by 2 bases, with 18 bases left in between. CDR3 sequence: CASSTRDSILNYGYTF. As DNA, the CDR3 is TGTGCCAGCAGCACCAGAGACAGCATCCTCAACTATGGCTACACCTTC.

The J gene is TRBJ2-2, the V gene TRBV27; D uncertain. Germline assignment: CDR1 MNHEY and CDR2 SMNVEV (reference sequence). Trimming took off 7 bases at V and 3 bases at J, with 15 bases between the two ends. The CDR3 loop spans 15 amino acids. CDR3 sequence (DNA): TGTGCCAGCAATGAAGGCCGAGGATACACCGGGGAGCTGTTTTTT. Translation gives CASNEGRGYTGELFF.

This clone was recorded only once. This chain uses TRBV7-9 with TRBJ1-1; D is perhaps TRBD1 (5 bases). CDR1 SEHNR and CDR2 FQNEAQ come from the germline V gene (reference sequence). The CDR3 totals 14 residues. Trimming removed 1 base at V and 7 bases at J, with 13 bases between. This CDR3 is CASSLEGISREAFF. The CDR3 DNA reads TGTGCCAGCAGCTTAGAGGGGATAAGCCGTGAAGCTTTCTTT. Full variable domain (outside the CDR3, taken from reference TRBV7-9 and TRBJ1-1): DTGVSQNPRHKITKRGQNVTFRCDPISEHNRLYWYRQTLGQGPEFLTYFQNEAQLEKSRLLSDRFSAERPKGSFSTLEIQRTEQGDSAMYLCASSLEGISREAFFGQGTRLTVV.

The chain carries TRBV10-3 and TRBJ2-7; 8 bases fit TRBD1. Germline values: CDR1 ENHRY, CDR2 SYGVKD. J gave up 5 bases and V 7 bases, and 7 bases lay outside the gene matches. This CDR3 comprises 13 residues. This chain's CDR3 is CAIMGGQGNEQYF. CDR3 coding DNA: TGTGCCATCATGGGCGGACAGGGAAACGAGCAGTACTTC.

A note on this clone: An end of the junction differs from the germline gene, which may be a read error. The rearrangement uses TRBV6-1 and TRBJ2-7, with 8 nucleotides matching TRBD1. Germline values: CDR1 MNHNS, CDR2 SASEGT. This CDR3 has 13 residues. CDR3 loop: CASSELETGAPRF. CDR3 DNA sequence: TGTGCCAGCAGTGAACTGGAGACAGGGGCCCCTCGATTC.